The 27 T cell receptor beta chains below were found in one sample sequenced in a study of T cell repertoires in cytomegalovirus infection (dated by TCRdb to the late 2010s). The sequencer listed for this sample is Illumina HiSeq 1500. The raw public reads went through TCRdb reprocessing: fastp at Q25, MiXCR clone calling, in-frame beta chains kept. Each record represents a unique CDR3 protein, reported with the most common genes and DNA among its rows. The sample has about 830,000 distinct CDR3 sequences on record, 30% to 35% of them singletons. In total, the top ten clones hold under 15% of the sample. Antigens for these TCRs are unknown. The treatment or condition label of this sample denotes: in vitro stimulation with specific CMV peptide epitopes to enrich CMV-specific T cells. This sample comprised cultured CD8+ T cells from PBMCs, obtained from culture after CMV antigen stimulation. All receptors come from a human donor in good health (CMV status not recorded). Some clones in this sample may be carry-over from other donors' samples.

This clonotype has only a few counts. The J gene is TRBJ1-2, the V gene TRBV12-3 or TRBV12-4; TRBD1 matches 7 bases. V shed 7 bases, J shed 0 bases, and the junction held 5 bases outside the gene matches. CDR3 length: 14 residues. This chain's CDR3 is CASTRDSANYGYTF. The CDR3 nucleotides are TGTGCCAGCACCCGGGACAGTGCTAACTATGGCTACACCTTC.

This sequence joins TRBV23-1 and TRBJ1-4, with 7 positions matching TRBD1. TRBV23-1 is an open reading frame whose function is uncertain. This CDR3 spans 17 amino acids. V was pared by 3 bases and J by 7 bases, with 14 bases of the junction left unmatched. The CDR3 sequence: CASSQSCPGTEGEKLFF. DNA for the CDR3: TGCGCCAGCAGTCAGTCTTGCCCCGGGACAGAGGGTGAAAAACTGTTTTTT.

CDR3 in amino acids: CASSVVGPGAFF. The CDR3 DNA reads TGTGCCAGCAGCGTAGTGGGGCCTGGAGCTTTCTTT. The chain couples TRBV9 to TRBJ1-1, with D perhaps TRBD1 (5 bases). V was trimmed by 0 bases and J by 10 bases, leaving 10 bases between them. Germline assignment: CDR1 SGDLS and CDR2 YYNGEE. This CDR3 region has 12 residues.

This chain connects TRBV27 to TRBJ2-7, with TRBD1 as a possible D gene (6 bases). V lost 0 bases, J lost 2 bases, and 11 bases lay in between. Germline CDR1 is MNHEY and CDR2 is SMNVEV (reference sequence). The CDR3 is 15 amino acids. CDR3 protein: CASSLSYRAPYEQYV. The CDR3 region has the DNA TGTGCCAGCAGTTTATCCTACAGGGCCCCCTACGAGCAGTACGTC.

The chain employs TRBV7-6 and TRBJ2-1, with D possibly matching TRBD2 (5 bases). Germline CDR1 is SGHVS and CDR2 is FNYEAQ. This CDR3 region has 14 residues. V was pared by 5 bases and J by 10 bases, with 18 bases between. Here the CDR3 reads CASSRVLGIGEQFF. In nucleotides, the CDR3 is TGTGCCAGCAGCCGCGTACTAGGAATAGGCGAGCAGTTCTTC.

The table lists this clonotype with a few counts. V usage is TRBV6-6 and J usage is TRBJ1-5, with no clear D. The CDR3 consists of 14 residues. Germline CDR1 MNHNY, CDR2 SVGAGI (reference sequence). With 2 bases removed from V and 6 bases from J, the gap between germline ends came to 11 bases. This CDR3 is CASSYPGWGQPQHF. CDR3 nucleotides: TGTGCCAGCAGTTACCCCGGGTGGGGTCAGCCCCAGCATTTT.

The chain joins TRBV28 to TRBJ2-1; TRBD1 agrees at 10 bases. The CDR3 runs 15 residues. CDR1 is MDHEN, CDR2 SYDVKM, per germline. V lost 6 bases, J lost 9 bases, and 11 bases stayed unmatched. CDR3 in amino acids: CASSLRGTGEVEQFF. The DNA for the CDR3 is TGTGCCAGCAGCCTGAGAGGGACAGGGGAGGTTGAGCAGTTCTTC.

This clonotype was observed a handful of times. The chain combines TRBV19 with TRBJ2-4; 8 nucleotides agree with TRBD1. CDR1 LNHDA and CDR2 SQIVND come from the germline V gene (reference sequence). With 1 base clipped from V and 15 bases from J, the junction kept 8 bases outside the gene matches. The CDR3 has 13 amino acids. The CDR3 here is CASSIGSRTGRYF. CDR3 in DNA: TGTGCCAGTAGTATAGGATCCAGGACAGGGAGGTACTTC. The full variable domain, with the rest looked up from reference TRBV19 and TRBJ2-4, is DGGITQSPKYLFRKEGQNVTLSCEQNLNHDAMYWYRQDPGQGLRLIYYSQIVNDFQKGDIAEGYSVSREKKESFPLTVTSAQKNPTAFYLCASSIGSRTGRYFGAGTRLSVL.

This sequence joins TRBV18 and TRBJ1-1; 7 nucleotides line up with TRBD1. The V gene end was trimmed by 0 bases and the J gene end by 11 bases; junction bases not matched to a gene: 15. Germline CDR1 is KGHSH and CDR2 is LQKENI. The CDR3 is made up of 16 amino acids. This chain's CDR3 is CASSPPVQGGRKDAFF. CDR3 coding DNA: TGTGCCAGCTCACCACCGGTTCAGGGGGGTCGTAAGGATGCTTTCTTT.

This clonotype has only one observation. The J gene is TRBJ2-2, the V gene TRBV4-1; no clear D gene. The germline V gene encodes CDR1 MGHRA and CDR2 YSYEKL. V lost 0 bases and J 5 bases, leaving 10 bases between the germline ends. CDR3 length equals 15 residues. DNA of the CDR3: TGCGCCAGCAGCCAAGAACTGATGGGAACCGGGGAGCTGTTTTTT. Encoded protein: CASSQELMGTGELFF.

The chain is built from TRBV9 and TRBJ2-3; TRBD2 matches at 11 bases. The CDR3 consists of 15 residues. J was trimmed by 5 bases and V by 2 bases; bases with no gene match: 4. Germline V gene sequence: CDR1 SGDLS, CDR2 YYNGEE. The DNA for the CDR3 is TGTGCCAGCAGCGTCATAGCGGGGGGGCAAGATACGCAGTATTTT. Translation gives CASSVIAGGQDTQYF.

This clonotype was seen repeatedly, ten times or more. The chain joins TRBV4-1 to TRBJ1-2, with D unclear. Germline V gives CDR1 MGHRA, CDR2 YSYEKL. The CDR3 runs 16 residues. V was shortened by 0 bases and J by 6 bases, with 17 bases between the two germline ends. The CDR3 here is CASSQDLTSGIDGYTF. DNA of the CDR3: TGCGCCAGCAGCCAAGATTTGACCAGCGGAATCGATGGCTACACCTTC.

The J gene is TRBJ2-5, the V gene TRBV6-6; the D call may be TRBD1 or TRBD2 (5 bases each). This CDR3 has 13 residues. Trimming took 10 bases from V and 5 from J, leaving 17 bases between them. CDR1 is MNHNY, CDR2 SVGAGI, per germline (reference sequence). The CDR3 loop is CANRFRQRETQYF. DNA for the CDR3: TGTGCCAACAGATTCCGACAGCGGGAGACCCAGTACTTC.

This clonotype was observed many times. The chain combines TRBV7-2 with TRBJ2-7; D call uncertain. The CDR3 has 12 amino acids. V shed 3 bases and J shed 2 bases, with 5 bases lying between them. CDR1 and CDR2 from the germline V gene are SGHTA and FQGNSA. CDR3: CASSFAPYEQYF. In DNA form, the CDR3 reads TGTGCCAGCAGCTTCGCCCCCTACGAGCAGTACTTC.

This clonotype was found many times. The chain couples TRBV7-6 to TRBJ1-1, with a weak D call TRBD1 (5 bases). V was pared by 1 base and J by 4 bases, with 16 bases between. CDR1 is SGHVS and CDR2 is FNYEAQ in the germline V gene. The CDR3 runs to 16 residues. CDR3 amino acids: CASSLGGGRVGTEAFF. CDR3 DNA: TGTGCCAGCAGCTTAGGGGGGGGGAGGGTAGGCACTGAAGCTTTCTTT. Combining the CDR3 with reference TRBV7-6 and TRBJ1-1 gives the whole variable domain GAGVSQSPRYKVTKRGQDVALRCDPISGHVSLYWYRQALGQGPEFLTYFNYEAQQDKSGLPNDRFSAERPEGSISTLTIQRTEQRDSAMYRCASSLGGGRVGTEAFFGQGTRLTVV.

In this sample, this clonotype turned up many times. DNA of the CDR3: TGTGCCAGCAGCCCAGAGCTCGGCAATGAGCAGTTCTTC. Protein product: CASSPELGNEQFF. The J gene is TRBJ2-1, the V gene TRBV7-6; D is unresolved. Trimming left V 5 bases short and J 6 bases short, with 11 bases between. The CDR3 has 13 amino acids. The V gene's germline CDR1 is SGHVS and CDR2 FNYEAQ.

This clonotype has only a few counts. An end of the junction does not agree with germline; a read error may underlie this. The V and J genes are TRBV7-6 and TRBJ2-7; the D gene could be TRBD1 or TRBD2 (6 bases each). The CDR3 totals 16 residues. Germline V CDR1 and CDR2: SGHVS, FNYEAQ. CDR3 bases: TGTGCCAGCAGCCTAGCCCAATGGGGGGCAACCTACGAGCAGTACTTC. Protein sequence: CASSLAQWGATYEQYF.

The rearrangement links TRBV28 to TRBJ2-2, with 7 positions matching TRBD1. The CDR3 has 15 amino acids. With 5 bases clipped from V and 9 bases from J, the junction kept 12 bases outside the gene matches. Germline CDR1 reads MDHEN; CDR2 reads SYDVKM. The CDR3 DNA is TGTGCCAGCAGTCCGCCGACAGGGTCCGCAAGGGAGCTGTTTTTT. The encoded protein is CASSPPTGSARELFF.

The rearrangement links TRBV27 to TRBJ1-5, with D perhaps matching TRBD1 (5 bases). Trimming took 5 bases from V and 1 from J, leaving 9 bases between them. CDR1 and CDR2 from the germline V gene are MNHEY and SMNVEV (reference sequence). CDR3 length: 14 amino acids. Here the CDR3 reads CASSRRQSNQPQHF. In nucleotides, the CDR3 is TGTGCCAGCAGTCGTCGACAGAGCAATCAGCCCCAGCATTTT.

CDR3: CASSYRDRGNTEAFF. The CDR3 coding sequence is TGTGCCAGCAGTTACCGGGACAGGGGAAACACTGAAGCTTTCTTT. The chain recombines TRBV27 with TRBJ1-1; 10 bases are shared with TRBD1. The CDR3 extends over 15 amino acids. Trimming removed 4 bases from V and 2 bases from J; junction bases left unmatched: 4. Germline V gene data show CDR1 as MNHEY and CDR2 as SMNVEV (reference sequence).

J is TRBJ2-2 and V is TRBV12-3 or TRBV12-4, with TRBD1 matching 8 bases. This CDR3 has 15 residues. Losses at the gene ends were 8 bases for V and 4 bases for J; bases not matched to a gene: 9. The CDR3 is CASRSPGGVTGELFF. The CDR3 region has the DNA TGTGCCAGCCGAAGCCCAGGGGGCGTCACCGGGGAGCTGTTTTTT.

V gene TRBV4-1 combines with J gene TRBJ1-3; D remains unclear. The V gene's germline CDR1 is MGHRA and CDR2 YSYEKL. Trimming removed 2 bases at V and 0 bases at J, with 11 bases between. This CDR3 region has 16 residues. CDR3 amino acids: CASSQQTRDSGNTIYF. The CDR3 DNA reads TGCGCCAGCAGCCAACAGACGAGGGACTCTGGAAACACCATATATTTT.

The genes are TRBV7-2 and TRBJ2-3, with 15 bases that match TRBD2. There are 20 residues in the CDR3. Trimming at V came to 2 bases and at J to 4 bases, leaving 13 bases not matched to a gene. Germline V lookup: CDR1 SGHTA, CDR2 FQGNSA. The CDR3 region has the DNA TGTGCCAGCAGCTTATATGGACTAGCGGGGGGGCCTGGCCCCCCAGATACGCAGTATTTT. Protein sequence: CASSLYGLAGGPGPPDTQYF.

The CDR3 reads CASKESRGAQDTQYF. Here the CDR3 DNA reads TGCGCCAGCAAGGAATCTCGGGGGGCCCAAGATACGCAGTATTTT. V is TRBV4-1 and J is TRBJ2-3; a possible D gene is TRBD2 (7 bases). Trimming removed 7 bases from V and 5 bases from J, with 19 bases in between. The CDR3 is 15 residues long. Germline V lookup: CDR1 MGHRA, CDR2 YSYEKL.

The CDR3 DNA is TGTGCCAGCAGTCCGTCCCCTCAGGGAAATTCTCCCCTTTATGGCTACACCTTC. This translates into CASSPSPQGNSPLYGYTF. V gene TRBV27 combines with J gene TRBJ1-2, with D tentatively TRBD1 (5 bases). The V end was cut by 5 bases, the J end by 5 bases, with 27 bases between. Germline CDR1 reads MNHEY; CDR2 reads SMNVEV (reference sequence). The length of the CDR3 is 18 residues.

This clonotype occurred a few times. This may come from a read error, since a much larger clone is one base off. This chain links TRBV6-5 with TRBJ1-1, with a possible D match to TRBD1 (6 bases). Germline loops: CDR1 MNHEY, CDR2 SVGAGI. V was cut by 0 bases and J by 0 bases, with 8 bases left in between. The CDR3 totals 15 residues. DNA for the CDR3: TGTGCCAGCAGTTACTCGAACAGGGTGAACACTGAAGCTTTCTTT. It specifies CASSYSNRVNTEAFF.

This clonotype was recorded at least ten times. The chain employs TRBV7-2 and TRBJ1-5; no clear D gene. CDR3 length: 16 amino acids. V was pared by 1 base and J by 7 bases, with 17 bases between. CDR1 SGHTA and CDR2 FQGNSA come from the germline V gene. The CDR3 protein is CASSLVVKGVKQPQHF. For the CDR3, the DNA is TGTGCCAGCAGCTTAGTTGTCAAAGGTGTAAAGCAGCCCCAGCATTTT.